Below, one T cell receptor beta chain is given with its context. This entry belongs to a study of blood T cell repertoires in COVID-19. For the study at large: COVID-19 samples from acute and convalescent phases originated in the United States, Italy and Spain. PBMCs, B-cell-depleted T cells, or T cells were the source of the cDNA or gDNA that made up the material.

Authors' data handling: Reference gene primer amplification in the assay estimated nucleated cell counts. Sequenced by immunoSEQ multiplex PCR; TCRdb stores in-frame clones only, minus some. The V and J calls and the clone size are those of that table, but D and trimming were determined from the DNA. The data contain about 260,000 clones, roughly 80% of them singletons. This CDR3 spans 13 amino acids. CDR1 LNHDA and CDR2 SQIVND come from the germline V gene (reference sequence). The trim removed 9 bases at V and 7 bases at J, leaving 7 bases unmatched. This chain uses TRBV19 with TRBJ1-4, with 8 bases identical to TRBD1. The clonotype comes from a man aged 55 to 69 who had recovered from COVID-19. Source material: peripheral blood. CDR3 nucleotide sequence: TGTGCCAGGGACAGGGATCGGAGTGAAAAACTGTTTTTT. Translated, it gives CARDRDRSEKLFF.